This T cell receptor beta chain was sequenced for a study of CD8 T cells in ankylosing spondylitis. Study results and limitations: Both synovial fluid and blood in reactive arthritis had previously been reported to carry some motif variants. Fewer than ten highly homologous variants made up a TCR beta motif, and this motif appeared characteristic of ankylosing spondylitis blood. As reported, disease-linked clones showed significant enrichment in matched ankylosing spondylitis synovial fluid.

Using quantitative 5'-RACE with molecular barcodes, the authors made TCR beta libraries. MiXCR, applied by TCRdb to the 5' RACE reads, yields one record per CDR3 protein. Of 250,000 or so distinct CDR3 sequences detected, roughly a quarter appear once; the ten largest clones hold more than 0.6%. This clonotype was observed at least ten times. Its antigen is not known. This TCR derives from a male donor with ankylosing spondylitis or in good health (not recorded which). The sequenced material came from blood, either unsorted or a sorted T cell fraction (not recorded which).

CDR3 DNA: TGTGCCAGCAGTTTCGGGGAGTGGAACGAGCAGTACTTC. As protein: CASSFGEWNEQYF. The chain uses TRBV12-3 or TRBV12-4 and TRBJ2-7; D possibly corresponds to TRBD2 (5 bases). The CDR3 has 13 residues. The ends were cut back, 3 bases at V and 5 bases at J, with 11 bases in the middle.